These 23 T cell receptor beta chains originate from one sample sequenced in a study of shared clonotypes between healthy human individuals. Here immunoSEQ multiplex PCR was the method, and the copy in TCRdb shows in-frame clones only, minus some. The sample has 1,400,000 or so clones, approximately 98.5% seen once. Sequencing was performed on naive CD4+ T cells sorted from blood. The subset here: CD45RA+ positively selected. These receptors all come from a young man in good health.

The chain has TRBV9 and TRBJ1-3; a possible D gene is TRBD1 (5 bases). Germline CDR1 reads SGDLS; CDR2 reads YYNGEE. The CDR3 loop spans 14 amino acids. V was trimmed by 4 bases and J by 4 bases, leaving 12 bases between them. The CDR3 bases are TGTGCCAGCAGCCCTCAGGGAGCAGGAAACACCATATATTTT. It is translated as CASSPQGAGNTIYF.

This chain joins TRBV7-3 and TRBJ1-5; D gene unclear. CDR1 and CDR2 from the germline V gene are SGHTA and FQGTGA. V was pared by 3 bases and J by 6 bases, with 3 bases between. CDR3 length equals 11 residues. CDR3 region: CASSLSQPQHF. CDR3 DNA: TGTGCCAGCAGCTTGAGTCAGCCCCAGCATTTT. Filled out from reference TRBV7-3 and TRBJ1-5, the complete variable domain reads GAGVSQTPSNKVTEKGKYVELRCDPISGHTALYWYRQSLGQGPEFLIYFQGTGAADDSGLPNDRFFAVRPEGSVSTLKIQRTERGDSAVYLCASSLSQPQHFGDGTRLSIL.

The chain is built from TRBV6-6 and TRBJ1-3, with D uncertain. The CDR3 runs to 16 residues. V was pared by 7 bases and J by 1 base, with 17 bases between. The germline gives CDR1 MNHNY, CDR2 SVGAGI (reference sequence). CDR3 nucleotide sequence: TGTGCCAGCACCAATACGGGATCAACTTCTGGAAACACCATATATTTT. This encodes CASTNTGSTSGNTIYF.

The CDR3 DNA reads as TGTGCCAGCAGCGTAGCTGAGGGGCCTTACAATGAGCAGTTCTTC. Translating gives CASSVAEGPYNEQFF. The chain has TRBV9 and TRBJ2-1; tentatively, D is TRBD1 or TRBD2 (5 bases each). Trimming cost V 0 bases and J 4 bases, with 11 bases left between them. CDR1 and CDR2 (germline): SGDLS, YYNGEE. This CDR3 has 15 residues.

The chain links TRBV30 to TRBJ2-5; perhaps TRBD2 as D (6 bases). The CDR3 is made up of 12 amino acids. Germline V gene data show CDR1 as GTSNPN and CDR2 as SVGIG (reference sequence). The CDR3 DNA sequence: TGTGCTCTCATGGGACTTCAAGAGACCCAGTACTTC. Translated, it gives CALMGLQETQYF. The full variable domain, in which reference TRBV30 and TRBJ2-5 provide the parts outside the CDR3, is SQTIHQWPATLVQPVGSPLSLECTVEGTSNPNLYWYRQAAGRGLQLLFYSVGIGQISSEVPQNLSASRPQDRQFILSSKKLLLSDSGFYLCALMGLQETQYFGPGTRLLVL.

The chain links TRBV5-1 to TRBJ2-1; 11 nucleotides line up with TRBD2. Trimming cost V 4 bases and J 4 bases; bases outside gene matches: 7. CDR1 and CDR2 (germline): SGHRS, YFSETQ. The CDR3 extends over 16 amino acids. The CDR3, as DNA: TGCGCCAGCAGCCCCCCCCCTAGCGGGAGGTACAATGAGCAGTTCTTC. This encodes CASSPPPSGRYNEQFF.

The chain is built from TRBV6-5 and TRBJ1-2; TRBD1 matches 7 bases. CDR3 length: 14 amino acids. Germline values: CDR1 MNHEY, CDR2 SVGAGI. V was clipped by 4 bases and J by 4 bases; unmatched bases: 6. The DNA for the CDR3 is TGTGCCAGCAGTTCCAGACAGGGAGCCTATGGCTACACCTTC. Its translation is CASSSRQGAYGYTF.

The V gene is TRBV7-9, the J gene TRBJ1-5; 7 bases are shared with TRBD1. J gave up 2 bases and V 1 base, and 5 bases lay outside the gene matches. There are 16 residues in the CDR3. CDR1 and CDR2 (germline): SEHNR, FQNEAQ (reference sequence). This CDR3 reads CASSLEGAFGNQPQHF. The CDR3 DNA follows: TGTGCCAGCAGCTTAGAGGGGGCCTTCGGCAATCAGCCCCAGCATTTT.

This CDR3 reads CSVKLSGRETQYF. In DNA, the CDR3 is TGCAGCGTGAAACTTAGCGGGAGGGAGACCCAGTACTTC. This chain connects TRBV29-1 to TRBJ2-5; 10 nucleotides align to TRBD2. J was trimmed by 5 bases and V by 6 bases; bases with no gene match: 6. Germline loops: CDR1 SQVTM, CDR2 ANQGSEA. CDR3 length: 13 residues. The whole variable domain, filled in from reference TRBV29-1 and TRBJ2-5, reads SAVISQKPSRDICQRGTSLTIQCQVDSQVTMMFWYRQQPGQSLTLIATANQGSEATYESGFVIDKFPISRPNLTFSTLTVSNMSPEDSSIYLCSVKLSGRETQYFGPGTRLLVL.

The chain uses TRBV10-2 and TRBJ1-1; D unclear. CDR1 is WSHSY, CDR2 SAAADI, per germline. Between the trimmed V and J ends, which lost 11 bases and 1 base, there was a span of 14 bases. CDR3 length equals 13 residues. CDR3 sequence reads: CAVNGRGNTEAFF. The CDR3 nucleotides read TGCGCCGTCAATGGGCGAGGGAACACTGAAGCTTTCTTT.

J is TRBJ2-1 and V is TRBV7-3, with D tentatively TRBD1 or TRBD2 (5 bases each). Germline V lookup: CDR1 SGHTA, CDR2 FQGTGA. CDR3 size: 16 residues. V lost 3 bases and J lost 3, with 15 bases in between. CDR3 amino acids: CASSLGPTASYNEQFF. In DNA form, the CDR3 reads TGTGCCAGCAGCTTGGGACCCACCGCGAGCTACAATGAGCAGTTCTTC.

The chain combines TRBV7-9 with TRBJ2-1, with TRBD2 matching 8 bases. The CDR3 totals 14 residues. Germline CDR1 SEHNR, CDR2 FQNEAQ (reference sequence). V dropped 6 bases and J dropped 10; count of bases not matched to a gene: 11. CDR3 sequence (DNA): TGTGCCAGCAGTTATCGGGAGGGCCTTTCCGAGCAGTTCTTC. It codes for CASSYREGLSEQFF.

J is TRBJ2-3 and V is TRBV10-2, with 15 bases aligning to TRBD2. With 7 bases clipped from V and 3 bases from J, the junction kept 14 bases outside the gene matches. Germline loops: CDR1 WSHSY, CDR2 SAAADI. The CDR3 extends over 19 amino acids. In DNA form, the CDR3 reads TGCGCCAGCACCCCGGGACTAGCGGGAGGTTCAGAATGGACAGATACGCAGTATTTT. Its translation: CASTPGLAGGSEWTDTQYF.

J is TRBJ1-4 and V is TRBV7-9; D remains unclear. This CDR3 is built from 13 residues. Germline-derived CDR1 and CDR2 are SEHNR and FQNEAQ (reference sequence). Between the trimmed V and J ends, which lost 2 bases and 6 bases, there was a span of 7 bases. The CDR3 region has the DNA TGTGCCAGCAGCTTAATCGTAGATGAAAAACTGTTTTTT. Protein: CASSLIVDEKLFF. The variable domain in full, completed from reference TRBV7-9 and TRBJ1-4, reads DTGVSQNPRHKITKRGQNVTFRCDPISEHNRLYWYRQTLGQGPEFLTYFQNEAQLEKSRLLSDRFSAERPKGSFSTLEIQRTEQGDSAMYLCASSLIVDEKLFFGSGTQLSVL.

This sequence joins TRBV7-9 and TRBJ2-1, with TRBD2 matching 7 bases. The junction had 6 bases not matched to a gene; V was cut back by 4 bases and J by 3 bases. CDR3 size: 15 residues. CDR1 and CDR2 from the germline V gene are SEHNR and FQNEAQ (reference sequence). The CDR3 region is CASSSTSVGYNEQFF. CDR3 coding DNA: TGTGCCAGCAGCTCAACTAGCGTGGGCTACAATGAGCAGTTCTTC. The full variable domain, its missing parts supplied by reference TRBV7-9 and TRBJ2-1, is DTGVSQNPRHKITKRGQNVTFRCDPISEHNRLYWYRQTLGQGPEFLTYFQNEAQLEKSRLLSDRFSAERPKGSFSTLEIQRTEQGDSAMYLCASSSTSVGYNEQFFGPGTRLTVL.

CDR3 in amino acids: CASTLPSGTDEQFF. In DNA, the CDR3 is TGCGCCAGCACCCTCCCCAGCGGGACTGATGAGCAGTTCTTC. The V call is TRBV10-2, the J call TRBJ2-1, with 7 bases fitting TRBD2. The CDR3 runs 14 residues. Germline V CDR1 and CDR2: WSHSY, SAAADI. Trimming took 7 bases from V and 8 from J; bases not matched to a gene: 11.

CDR3 in amino acids: CASSPSQISGNTIYF. Written as DNA, the CDR3 is TGTGCCAGCAGCCCCTCACAGATCTCTGGAAACACCATATATTTT. The chain combines TRBV25-1 with TRBJ1-3; D gene unclear. Germline assignment: CDR1 MGHDK and CDR2 SYGVNS. This CDR3 spans 15 amino acids. V dropped 6 bases and J dropped 0 bases, with 12 bases sitting between them.

The V gene is TRBV7-9, the J gene TRBJ1-4; D gene unclear. From germline, CDR1 is SEHNR and CDR2 FQNEAQ (reference sequence). V gave up 2 bases and J gave up 7 bases, with 8 bases separating them. The CDR3 covers 13 residues. As DNA, the CDR3 is TGTGCCAGCAGCTTAAGGCGGGGTGAAAAACTGTTTTTT. Translating it yields CASSLRRGEKLFF.

Note on this clone: Other DNA sequences in the same sample also yield this CDR3. This rearrangement joins TRBV6-6 to TRBJ2-2, with D hard to call. Trimming took off 6 bases at V and 1 base at J, with 0 bases between the two ends. The germline V gene encodes CDR1 MNHNY and CDR2 SVGAGI (reference sequence). This CDR3 has 11 residues. The CDR3 here is CASRNTGELFF. Written as DNA, the CDR3 is TGTGCCAGCAGGAACACCGGGGAGCTGTTTTTT.

The chain has TRBV25-1 and TRBJ2-7, with no clear D. The CDR3 has 13 residues. In germline, CDR1 is MGHDK, CDR2 SYGVNS. Trimming cost V 4 bases and J 3 bases, with 10 bases left between them. Written as DNA, the CDR3 is TGTGCCAGCAGTGGCCTCCAAGTCTACGAGCAGTACTTC. It yields the protein CASSGLQVYEQYF.

The table lists this clone with a count of one. V and J are TRBV5-6 and TRBJ2-3; 8 bases agree with TRBD2. CDR1 and CDR2 (germline): SGHDT, YYEEEE. This CDR3 is built from 14 residues. V trimming: 2 bases; J trimming: 5 bases; junction bases outside the gene matches: 4. The CDR3 spells CASSLSGGGDTQYF. The CDR3 DNA sequence: TGTGCCAGCAGCTTATCGGGAGGGGGAGATACGCAGTATTTT.

The rearrangement links TRBV5-6 to TRBJ2-1; D possibly corresponds to TRBD2 (6 bases). V shed 4 bases and J shed 7 bases, with 21 bases lying between them. From germline, CDR1 is SGHDT and CDR2 YYEEEE. CDR3 length equals 16 residues. This chain's CDR3 is CASSPPGVLLRNEQFF. DNA of the CDR3: TGTGCCAGCAGCCCACCGGGGGTCCTGCTAAGGAATGAGCAGTTCTTC.

The gene calls are TRBV6-5 and TRBJ2-7; tentatively, D is TRBD1 or TRBD2 (5 bases each). CDR1 is MNHEY and CDR2 is SVGAGI in the germline V gene. Trimming left V 5 bases short and J 3 bases short, with 17 bases between. CDR3 length: 15 residues. CDR3 residues: CASSPEGRKDYEQYF. The DNA of the CDR3 is TGTGCCAGCAGTCCAGAGGGGAGAAAAGACTACGAGCAGTACTTC.